These 32 T cell receptor beta chains share one sample of origin, sequenced in a study of blood T cell repertoires in COVID-19. The assay was immunoSEQ multiplex PCR, and TCRdb's table has in-frame clones only and misses some. The repertoire holds roughly 320,000 clones, with approximately 84% as singletons. Sequenced sample: PBMCs or T cells enriched from blood (not recorded which). These receptors were collected from a man younger than 45 who had recovered from COVID-19.

The V and J genes are TRBV5-1 and TRBJ2-2; 7 nucleotides match TRBD2. The CDR3 is 15 residues long. The germline V gene encodes CDR1 SGHRS and CDR2 YFSETQ. Trimming at V came to 7 bases and at J to 0 bases, leaving 6 bases not matched to a gene. The DNA for the CDR3 is TGCGCCAGCTTCCGGGGAGGGTCGAACACCGGGGAGCTGTTTTTT. Translated: CASFRGGSNTGELFF.

This sequence joins TRBV3-1 (or the pseudogene TRBV3-2) and TRBJ1-6; the D is unclear. V gave up 0 bases and J gave up 7 bases, with 7 bases separating them. Germline-derived CDR1 and CDR2 are LGHDT and YNNKEL (reference sequence). This CDR3 spans 14 amino acids. The CDR3 sequence is CASSQDQKNSPLHF. CDR3 sequence (DNA): TGTGCCAGCAGCCAAGATCAGAAGAATTCACCCCTCCACTTT.

The V gene is TRBV24-1, the J gene TRBJ2-1; the match to TRBD1 covers 12 bases. The germline CDR1 and CDR2 sequences are KGHDR and SFDVKD. The CDR3 is made up of 16 amino acids. The V segment lost 4 bases and the J segment 8 bases; nucleotides outside the gene matches: 8. The CDR3: CATSDLGTGGFDEQFF. The CDR3 DNA follows: TGTGCCACCAGTGACCTAGGGACAGGGGGCTTCGATGAGCAGTTCTTC.

This rearrangement joins TRBV28 to TRBJ1-1; 12 positions agree with TRBD1. CDR3 length equals 15 residues. Germline V gene sequence: CDR1 MDHEN, CDR2 SYDVKM. With 6 bases clipped from V and 1 base from J, the junction kept 3 bases outside the gene matches. The CDR3 DNA follows: TGTGCCAGCAGCGGGACAGGGGGCGCGAACACTGAAGCTTTCTTT. Residues: CASSGTGGANTEAFF.

The chain joins TRBV30 to TRBJ2-1, with D perhaps TRBD2 (6 bases). The CDR3 runs 15 residues. Germline CDR1 and CDR2: GTSNPN and SVGIG (reference sequence). V lost 1 base and J lost 0, with 10 bases in between. CDR3 sequence (DNA): TGTGCCTGGAGTGAGGCGGGAAGCTCCTACAATGAGCAGTTCTTC. Translation gives CAWSEAGSSYNEQFF.

The CDR3 reads CASSLGTGEPEQYF. DNA of the CDR3: TGCGCCAGCAGCTTGGGGACAGGGGAACCCGAGCAGTACTTC. The gene calls are TRBV5-1 and TRBJ2-7; 9 nucleotides agree with TRBD1. CDR1 SGHRS and CDR2 YFSETQ come from the germline V gene. The trim removed 0 bases at V and 6 bases at J, leaving 4 bases unmatched. The CDR3 has 14 amino acids.

The V call is TRBV9, the J call TRBJ2-1; 10 nucleotides match TRBD2. The CDR3 sequence is 18 residues long. The germline V gene encodes CDR1 SGDLS and CDR2 YYNGEE. The junction had 8 bases not matched to a gene; V was cut back by 0 bases and J by 2 bases. The CDR3 loop reads CASSVALGLAVAYNEQFF. The CDR3 bases are TGTGCCAGCAGCGTAGCTCTCGGACTAGCGGTGGCCTACAATGAGCAGTTCTTC.

With respect to this clone: Other DNA sequences in the sample encode the same CDR3. The V call is TRBV29-1, the J call TRBJ1-5; tentatively, D is TRBD1 (6 bases). Germline CDR1 reads SQVTM; CDR2 reads ANQGSEA. Trimming removed 3 bases from V and 2 bases from J, with 11 bases in between. The CDR3 is 14 amino acids. CDR3: CSVDTGTGNQPQHF. For the CDR3, the DNA is TGCAGCGTTGATACAGGGACCGGCAATCAGCCCCAGCATTTT.

The V call is TRBV16, the J call TRBJ2-3; D is unclear. The ends were cut back, 4 bases at V and 5 bases at J, with 10 bases in the middle. Looked up from germline, CDR1 is KGHSY and CDR2 is FQNENV. This CDR3 has 13 amino acids. In DNA form, the CDR3 reads TGTGCCAGCAGCCGATCCGCGGTAGATACGCAGTATTTT. It specifies CASSRSAVDTQYF.

This clone occurred once. CDR3 loop: CTSSHLQVPNQPQHF. In nucleotides, the CDR3 is TGCACCAGCAGCCACCTACAGGTCCCCAATCAGCCCCAGCATTTT. The chain links TRBV1 to TRBJ1-5; the DNA was not compared with TRBD1, the D call given in the table. TRBV1 constitutes a pseudogene. The CDR3 contains 15 residues.

DNA of the CDR3: TGTGCCAGCAGCCCTACTTCGGTCGCAGATACGCAGTATTTT. The encoded protein is CASSPTSVADTQYF. The gene calls are TRBV7-8 and TRBJ2-3; no definite D call. The germline gives CDR1 SGHVS, CDR2 FQNEAQ. V shed 5 bases and J shed 4 bases, with 13 bases lying between them. CDR3 length equals 14 residues.

The rearrangement joins TRBV9 to TRBJ2-1, with D tentatively TRBD2 (5 bases). Trimming took 1 base from V and 0 from J, leaving 17 bases between them. CDR3 length: 18 amino acids. From germline, CDR1 is SGDLS and CDR2 YYNGEE. CDR3 DNA: TGTGCCAGCAGCGTATGGTCTAGCCGGTCCCGCTCCTACAATGAGCAGTTCTTC. As protein: CASSVWSSRSRSYNEQFF.

V is TRBV15 and J is TRBJ1-1; TRBD1 matches 7 bases. This CDR3 spans 14 amino acids. CDR1 LNHNV and CDR2 YYDKDF come from the germline V gene (reference sequence). V shed 1 base and J 6 bases; nucleotides not matched to a gene: 5. The CDR3, as DNA: TGTGCCACCAGCAGAGTGTACGGGACAGCTGAAGCTTTCTTT. Translated: CATSRVYGTAEAFF.

This clone has only one observation. The chain employs TRBV10-1 and TRBJ2-7; possibly TRBD2 for D (6 bases). Trimming removed 8 bases at V and 3 bases at J, with 14 bases between. The CDR3 runs 13 residues. CDR1 and CDR2 from the germline V gene are WNHNN and SYGVQD (reference sequence). CDR3: CASSGSSGYEQYF. The CDR3 coding sequence is TGCGCCAGCTCAGGGAGTAGCGGCTACGAGCAGTACTTC.

The gene calls are TRBV11-3 and TRBJ1-1; D remains ambiguous. The germline V gene encodes CDR1 SGHNT and CDR2 YENEEA. This CDR3 spans 18 amino acids. V dropped 1 base and J dropped 0 bases, with 18 bases sitting between them. The CDR3 sequence is CASSLGLREVAMNTEAFF. The CDR3 DNA reads as TGTGCCAGCAGCTTAGGTCTACGGGAGGTCGCCATGAACACTGAAGCTTTCTTT.

The chain links TRBV2 to TRBJ1-5, with TRBD1 identical over 9 bases. From germline, CDR1 is SNHLY and CDR2 FYNNEI. The CDR3 loop spans 14 amino acids. The ends lost 5 bases at V and 5 bases at J; junction bases unmatched: 4. CDR3 amino acids: CASSRGQGYQPQHF. The CDR3 bases are TGTGCCAGCAGTAGGGGACAGGGATATCAGCCCCAGCATTTT.

The rearrangement links TRBV27 to TRBJ2-7, with TRBD1 identical over 11 bases. Germline CDR1 MNHEY, CDR2 SMNVEV (reference sequence). V lost 5 bases to trimming and J lost 3 bases; unmatched junction nucleotides: 12. This CDR3 is 17 amino acids long. In nucleotides, the CDR3 is TGTGCCAGCAGTCGAAAAAAACCGGGACAGGGGGACTACGAGCAGTACTTC. Residues: CASSRKKPGQGDYEQYF.

CDR3 protein: CASSRTGYDTDTQYF. The CDR3 bases are TGCGCCAGCAGTAGGACAGGGTACGACACAGATACGCAGTATTTT. This sequence joins TRBV10-2 and TRBJ2-3; 8 nucleotides align to TRBD1. The germline CDR1 and CDR2 sequences are WSHSY and SAAADI. This CDR3 is built from 15 residues. Unmatched junction bases numbered 6, after V lost 5 bases and J lost 2 bases.

The chain combines TRBV19 with TRBJ2-2; 10 bases align to TRBD2. The J segment lost 6 bases and the V segment lost 1 base, leaving 8 bases of the junction unmatched. Germline assignment: CDR1 LNHDA and CDR2 SQIVND (reference sequence). The CDR3 totals 17 residues. CDR3 sequence (DNA): TGTGCCAGTAGTATAGTGGGACTAGCGTTTTTGGCCGGGGAGCTGTTTTTT. Translated, it gives CASSIVGLAFLAGELFF.

The rearrangement uses TRBV7-9 and TRBJ2-2, with 9 bases identical to TRBD1. Losses at the gene ends were 5 bases for V and 4 bases for J; bases not matched to a gene: 8. The V gene's germline CDR1 is SEHNR and CDR2 FQNEAQ (reference sequence). The CDR3 is 16 residues long. The CDR3 coding sequence is TGTGCCAGCAGCCTTACCGGGACAGGGCCCACCGGGGAGCTGTTTTTT. Translation: CASSLTGTGPTGELFF.

The chain is built from TRBV27 and TRBJ2-7, with D possibly matching TRBD2 (6 bases). CDR3 length equals 14 residues. V shed 3 bases and J shed 0 bases, with 9 bases lying between them. Germline loops: CDR1 MNHEY, CDR2 SMNVEV (reference sequence). The CDR3 loop is CASSLAGSSYEQYF. DNA of the CDR3: TGTGCCAGCAGTTTGGCGGGGAGCTCCTACGAGCAGTACTTC.

This clone occurred a few times. The CDR3 region has the DNA TGTGCCAGCAGTTCTCCTCAGGGGCTGGGCAAAAACATTCAGTACTTC. Its translation: CASSSPQGLGKNIQYF. This chain connects TRBV27 to TRBJ2-4; weak D call: TRBD1 (6 bases). Trimming cost V 4 bases and J 3 bases, with 16 bases left between them. Germline CDR1 is MNHEY and CDR2 is SMNVEV (reference sequence). This CDR3 contains 16 residues.

The CDR3 spells CASSFTGDPRYEQYF. In DNA form, the CDR3 reads TGCGCCAGCAGCTTTACAGGGGATCCAAGATACGAGCAGTACTTC. The chain joins TRBV5-1 to TRBJ2-7, with 7 bases identical to TRBD1. CDR1 and CDR2 from the germline V gene are SGHRS and YFSETQ. After removal of 2 bases from V and 4 bases from J, the junction contained 9 bases not matched to a gene. There are 15 residues in the CDR3.

This clone was seen only once. The chain joins TRBV5-1 to TRBJ2-7; TRBD2 matches 9 bases. The CDR3 spans 15 residues. The V gene's germline CDR1 is SGHRS and CDR2 YFSETQ. V was clipped by 2 bases and J by 3 bases; unmatched bases: 6. In DNA form, the CDR3 reads TGCGCCAGCAGCTTCTATAGCGGGAGTGACTACGAGCAGTACTTC. Protein product: CASSFYSGSDYEQYF.

This clone occurred many times. The chain links TRBV13 to TRBJ2-1, with 10 bases matching TRBD2. Trimming cost V 5 bases and J 7 bases; bases outside gene matches: 14. There are 17 residues in the CDR3. The germline gives CDR1 PRHDT, CDR2 FYEKMQ (reference sequence). In nucleotides, the CDR3 is TGTGCCAGCAGCCAGCCGACGGGACTAGCGTTACCAAATGAGCAGTTCTTC. Amino acids: CASSQPTGLALPNEQFF. Complete variable domain (other parts from reference TRBV13 and TRBJ2-1): AAGVIQSPRHLIKEKRETATLKCYPIPRHDTVYWYQQGPGQDPQFLISFYEKMQSDKGSIPDRFSAQQFSDYHSELNMSSLELGDSALYFCASSQPTGLALPNEQFFGPGTRLTVL.

This clone has a single count. This chain connects TRBV7-8 to TRBJ1-1; D might be TRBD1 (5 bases). Deletions cut 7 bases from V and 3 bases from J, with 15 bases between. The V gene's germline CDR1 is SGHVS and CDR2 FQNEAQ. The CDR3 runs to 14 residues. The CDR3 reads CASTLRDGDTEAFF. CDR3 sequence (DNA): TGTGCCAGCACCCTGCGGGACGGGGACACTGAAGCTTTCTTT. Combining the CDR3 with reference TRBV7-8 and TRBJ1-1 gives the whole variable domain GAGVSQSPRYKVAKRGQDVALRCDPISGHVSLFWYQQALGQGPEFLTYFQNEAQLDKSGLPSDRFFAERPEGSVSTLKIQRTQQEDSAVYLCASTLRDGDTEAFFGQGTRLTVV.

The chain employs TRBV19 and TRBJ2-7, with 7 nucleotides matching TRBD2. The V segment lost 3 bases and the J segment 2 bases; nucleotides outside the gene matches: 13. The CDR3 extends over 17 amino acids. Germline V gene data show CDR1 as LNHDA and CDR2 as SQIVND (reference sequence). CDR3 coding DNA: TGTGCCAGTAGTATGGGGGGGATACGGGAGTCACCCTACGAGCAGTACTTC. This gives the protein CASSMGGIRESPYEQYF.

This chain uses TRBV29-1 with TRBJ2-5, with D possibly TRBD1 on 5 matching bases. Deletions cut 3 bases from V and 2 bases from J, with 13 bases between. Germline CDR1 and CDR2: SQVTM and ANQGSEA. CDR3 length: 14 amino acids. For the CDR3, the DNA is TGCAGCGTTGAGGGTTGGGGCGCACAAGAGACCCAGTACTTC. The encoded protein is CSVEGWGAQETQYF. Full variable domain (remainder filled in from reference TRBV29-1 and TRBJ2-5): SAVISQKPSRDICQRGTSLTIQCQVDSQVTMMFWYRQQPGQSLTLIATANQGSEATYESGFVIDKFPISRPNLTFSTLTVSNMSPEDSSIYLCSVEGWGAQETQYFGPGTRLLVL.

The count of this clone is one. The chain uses TRBV29-1 and TRBJ2-7, with TRBD2 matching 8 bases. The trim removed 4 bases at V and 2 bases at J, leaving 7 bases unmatched. Germline CDR1 reads SQVTM; CDR2 reads ANQGSEA. There are 14 residues in the CDR3. CDR3 protein: CSVVGPAGAYEQYF. In DNA form, the CDR3 reads TGCAGCGTTGTTGGGCCAGCGGGAGCCTACGAGCAGTACTTC.

The gene calls are TRBV13 and TRBJ1-2, with a tentative D call TRBD1 (6 bases). Looked up from germline, CDR1 is PRHDT and CDR2 is FYEKMQ (reference sequence). Trimming left V 4 bases short and J 8 bases short, with 14 bases between. The CDR3 has 13 amino acids. The CDR3 DNA sequence: TGTGCCAGCAGCTCGGGGACAAGGGGGGGCTACACCTTC. It encodes CASSSGTRGGYTF.

The V call is TRBV3-1 (or the pseudogene TRBV3-2), the J call TRBJ2-3, with D perhaps TRBD2 (5 bases). Trimming removed 2 bases at V and 2 bases at J, with 17 bases between. Germline CDR1 LGHDT, CDR2 YNNKEL (reference sequence). CDR3 length: 17 amino acids. DNA for the CDR3: TGTGCCAGCAGCCAATCACAAACGGGGTTCTCCACAGATACGCAGTATTTT. Translated: CASSQSQTGFSTDTQYF.

The chain combines TRBV20-1 with TRBJ1-2, with unresolved D. The V end was cut by 6 bases, the J end by 12 bases, with 14 bases between. This CDR3 comprises 10 residues. CDR1 DFQATT and CDR2 SNEGSKA come from the germline V gene (reference sequence). The CDR3 nucleotides read TGCAGTGCCCGGGAATTGGAGAACACCTTC. Its translation is CSARELENTF.